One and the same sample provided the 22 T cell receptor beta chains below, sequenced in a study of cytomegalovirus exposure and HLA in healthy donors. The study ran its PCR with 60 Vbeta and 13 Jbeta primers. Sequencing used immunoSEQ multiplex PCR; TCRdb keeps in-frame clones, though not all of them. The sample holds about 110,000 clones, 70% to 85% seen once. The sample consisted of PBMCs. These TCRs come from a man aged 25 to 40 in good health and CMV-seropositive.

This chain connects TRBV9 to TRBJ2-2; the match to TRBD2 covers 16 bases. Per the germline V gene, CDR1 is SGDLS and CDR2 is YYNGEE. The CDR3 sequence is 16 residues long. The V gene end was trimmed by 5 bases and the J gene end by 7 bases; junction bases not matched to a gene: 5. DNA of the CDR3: TGTGCCAGCAGGGGACTAGCGGGGGGGCCTGGCGGGGAGCTGTTTTTT. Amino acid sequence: CASRGLAGGPGGELFF.

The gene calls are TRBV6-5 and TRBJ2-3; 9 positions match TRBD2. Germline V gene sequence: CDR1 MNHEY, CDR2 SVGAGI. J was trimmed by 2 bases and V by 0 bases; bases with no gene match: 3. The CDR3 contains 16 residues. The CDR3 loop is CASSYSASGITDTQYF. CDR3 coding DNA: TGTGCCAGCAGTTACTCTGCTAGCGGGATCACAGATACGCAGTATTTT.

In DNA form, the CDR3 reads TGTGCCAGCAGCTTAACTAGCGGGGCCCGGCGGTACTACAATGAGCAGTTCTTC. Its translation: CASSLTSGARRYYNEQFF. The V call is TRBV7-2, the J call TRBJ2-1; TRBD2 agrees at 10 bases. This CDR3 comprises 18 residues. V lost 2 bases and J lost 3; bases outside the gene matches: 10. CDR1 is SGHTA and CDR2 is FQGNSA in the germline V gene.

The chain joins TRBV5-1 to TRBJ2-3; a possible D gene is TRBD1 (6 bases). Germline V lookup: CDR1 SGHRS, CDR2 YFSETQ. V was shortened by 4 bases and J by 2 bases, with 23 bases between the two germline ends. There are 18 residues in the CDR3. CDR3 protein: CASSPTGSETGFTDTQYF. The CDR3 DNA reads TGCGCCAGCAGCCCCACCGGGTCAGAGACAGGATTCACAGATACGCAGTATTTT.

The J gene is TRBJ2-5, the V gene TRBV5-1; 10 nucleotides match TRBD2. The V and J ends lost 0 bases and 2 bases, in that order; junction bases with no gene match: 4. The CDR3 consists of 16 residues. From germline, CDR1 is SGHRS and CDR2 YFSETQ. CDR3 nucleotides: TGCGCCAGCAGCTTGGGAGGTAGCGGGGGGCAAGAGACCCAGTACTTC. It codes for CASSLGGSGGQETQYF.

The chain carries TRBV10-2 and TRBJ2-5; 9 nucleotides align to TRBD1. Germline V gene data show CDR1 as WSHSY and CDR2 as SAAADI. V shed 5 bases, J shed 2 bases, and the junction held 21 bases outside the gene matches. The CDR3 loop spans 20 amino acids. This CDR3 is CASSPRNSQLRDRGQETQYF. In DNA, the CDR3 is TGCGCCAGCAGTCCGCGAAACAGCCAGCTCCGAGACAGGGGGCAAGAGACCCAGTACTTC.

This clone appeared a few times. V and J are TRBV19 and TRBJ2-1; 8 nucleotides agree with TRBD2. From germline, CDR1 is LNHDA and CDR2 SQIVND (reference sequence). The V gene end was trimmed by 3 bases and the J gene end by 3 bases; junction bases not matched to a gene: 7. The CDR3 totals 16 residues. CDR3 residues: CASSILPRGDYNEQFF. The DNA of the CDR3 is TGTGCCAGTAGTATTCTTCCGCGGGGGGACTACAATGAGCAGTTCTTC.

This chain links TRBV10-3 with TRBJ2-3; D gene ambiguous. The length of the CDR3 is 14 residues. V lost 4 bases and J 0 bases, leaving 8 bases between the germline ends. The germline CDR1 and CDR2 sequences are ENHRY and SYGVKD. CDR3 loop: CAISAGPSTDTQYF. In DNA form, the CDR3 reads TGTGCCATCAGTGCGGGTCCTAGCACAGATACGCAGTATTTT.

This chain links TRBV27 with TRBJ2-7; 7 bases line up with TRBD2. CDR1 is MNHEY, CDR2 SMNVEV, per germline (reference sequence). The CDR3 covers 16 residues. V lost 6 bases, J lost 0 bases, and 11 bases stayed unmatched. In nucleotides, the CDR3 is TGTGCCAGCAGCAGACTCGGGGGGATTAGCTCCTACGAGCAGTACTTC. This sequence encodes CASSRLGGISSYEQYF.

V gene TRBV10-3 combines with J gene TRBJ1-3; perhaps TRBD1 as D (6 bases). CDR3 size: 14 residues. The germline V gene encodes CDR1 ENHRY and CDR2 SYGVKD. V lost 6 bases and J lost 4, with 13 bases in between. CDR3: CAISPDSYGNTIYF. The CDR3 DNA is TGTGCCATCAGCCCGGACAGTTACGGAAACACCATATATTTT.

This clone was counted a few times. In nucleotides, the CDR3 is TGTGCCACCCCCGGGGCCACGGGGGGAGCTTTCTTT. Residues: CATPGATGGAFF. This sequence joins TRBV7-2 and TRBJ1-1; possible D gene TRBD1, 5 bases. The germline gives CDR1 SGHTA, CDR2 FQGNSA. Trimming cost V 10 bases and J 10 bases, with 19 bases left between them. The CDR3 loop spans 12 amino acids.

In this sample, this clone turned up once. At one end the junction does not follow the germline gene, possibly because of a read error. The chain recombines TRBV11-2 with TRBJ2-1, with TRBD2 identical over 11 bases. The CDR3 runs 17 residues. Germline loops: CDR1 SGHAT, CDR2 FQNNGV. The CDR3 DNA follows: TGTGCCAGCAGCCACCTTAGCGGGGGGGTCTCCGACAATGAGCAGTTCTTC. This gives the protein CASSHLSGGVSDNEQFF.

CDR3 residues: CASSEWGGAYNEQFF. DNA of the CDR3: TGTGCCAGCAGTGAATGGGGGGGGGCCTACAATGAGCAGTTCTTC. The V call is TRBV2, the J call TRBJ2-1; 7 bases map to TRBD2. This CDR3 has 15 residues. V was pared by 2 bases and J by 2 bases, with 3 bases of the junction left unmatched. Germline V gives CDR1 SNHLY, CDR2 FYNNEI.

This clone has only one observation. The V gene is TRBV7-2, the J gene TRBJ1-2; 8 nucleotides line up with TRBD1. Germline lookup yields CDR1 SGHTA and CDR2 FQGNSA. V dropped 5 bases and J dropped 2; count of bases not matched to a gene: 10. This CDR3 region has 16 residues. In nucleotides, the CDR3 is TGTGCCAGCAGCCAAGTCGGAGGGACAGGCAACTATGGCTACACCTTC. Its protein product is CASSQVGGTGNYGYTF.

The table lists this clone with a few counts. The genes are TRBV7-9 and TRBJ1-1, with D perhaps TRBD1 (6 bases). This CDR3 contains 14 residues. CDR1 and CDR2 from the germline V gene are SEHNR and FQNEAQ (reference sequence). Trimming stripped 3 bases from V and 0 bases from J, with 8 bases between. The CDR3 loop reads CASSFDRMNTEAFF. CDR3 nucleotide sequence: TGTGCCAGCAGCTTCGACAGGATGAACACTGAAGCTTTCTTT.

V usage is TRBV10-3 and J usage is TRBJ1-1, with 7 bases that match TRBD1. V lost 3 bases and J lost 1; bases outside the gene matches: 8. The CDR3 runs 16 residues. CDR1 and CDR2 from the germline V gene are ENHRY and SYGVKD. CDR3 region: CAISDIYRDRNTEAFF. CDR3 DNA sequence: TGTGCCATCAGTGATATCTACAGGGACAGGAACACTGAAGCTTTCTTT.

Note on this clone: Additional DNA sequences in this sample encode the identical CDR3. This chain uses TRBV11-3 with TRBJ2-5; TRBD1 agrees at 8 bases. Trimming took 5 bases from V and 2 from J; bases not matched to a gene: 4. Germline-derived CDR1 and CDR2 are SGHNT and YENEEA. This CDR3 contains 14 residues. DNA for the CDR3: TGTGCCAGCAGCGCACGGACAGGGCAAGAGACCCAGTACTTC. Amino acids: CASSARTGQETQYF.

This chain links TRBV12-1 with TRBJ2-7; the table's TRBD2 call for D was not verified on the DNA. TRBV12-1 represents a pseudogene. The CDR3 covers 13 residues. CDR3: CASSRGLLDEQYF. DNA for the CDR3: TGTGCCAGCAGCAGGGGACTTTTGGACGAGCAGTACTTC.

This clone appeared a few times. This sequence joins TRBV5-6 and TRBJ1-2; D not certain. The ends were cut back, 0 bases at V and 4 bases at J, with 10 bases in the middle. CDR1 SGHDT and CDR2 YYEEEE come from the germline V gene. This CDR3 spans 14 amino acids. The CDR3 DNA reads TGTGCCAGCAGCTTGGATGGGGAGATCTATGGCTACACCTTC. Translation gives CASSLDGEIYGYTF.

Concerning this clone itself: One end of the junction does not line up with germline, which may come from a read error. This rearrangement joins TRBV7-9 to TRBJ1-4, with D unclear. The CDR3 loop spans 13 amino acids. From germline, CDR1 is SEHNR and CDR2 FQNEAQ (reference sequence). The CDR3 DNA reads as TGTTCCAGCAGCTTCGGCGGGGATGAAAAACTGTTTTTT. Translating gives CSSSFGGDEKLFF.

CDR3 coding DNA: TGTGCCAGCAGCTTAGCGCTGGGGGCAGAGAACGAGCAGTACTTC. It is translated as CASSLALGAENEQYF. The gene calls are TRBV7-9 and TRBJ2-7, with a possible D match to TRBD1 (6 bases). Deletions cut 0 bases from V and 5 bases from J, with 14 bases between. The CDR3 has 15 residues. The V gene's germline CDR1 is SEHNR and CDR2 FQNEAQ (reference sequence).

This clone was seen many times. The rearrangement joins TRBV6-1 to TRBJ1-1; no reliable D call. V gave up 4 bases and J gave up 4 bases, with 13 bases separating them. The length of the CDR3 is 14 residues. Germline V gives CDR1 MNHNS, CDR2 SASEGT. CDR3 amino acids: CASSASREGTEAFF. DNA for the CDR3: TGTGCCAGCAGTGCTTCTCGTGAGGGCACTGAAGCTTTCTTT.